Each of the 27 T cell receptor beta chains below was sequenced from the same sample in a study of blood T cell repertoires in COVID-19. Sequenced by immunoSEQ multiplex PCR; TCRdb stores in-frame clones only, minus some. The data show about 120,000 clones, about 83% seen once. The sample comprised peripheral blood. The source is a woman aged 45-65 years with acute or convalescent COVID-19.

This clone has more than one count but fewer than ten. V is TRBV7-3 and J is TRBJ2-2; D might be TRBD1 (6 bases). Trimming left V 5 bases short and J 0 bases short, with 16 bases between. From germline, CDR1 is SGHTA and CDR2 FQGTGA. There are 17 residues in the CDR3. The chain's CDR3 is CASSDNDRYPNTGELFF. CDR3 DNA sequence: TGTGCCAGCAGCGATAACGACAGGTACCCGAACACCGGGGAGCTGTTTTTT.

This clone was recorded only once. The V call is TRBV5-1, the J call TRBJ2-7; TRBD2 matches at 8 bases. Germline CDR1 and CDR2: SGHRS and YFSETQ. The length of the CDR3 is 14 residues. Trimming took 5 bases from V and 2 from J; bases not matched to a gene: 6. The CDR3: CASRTREGTYEQYF. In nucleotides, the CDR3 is TGCGCCAGCAGAACTCGGGAGGGGACCTACGAGCAGTACTTC.

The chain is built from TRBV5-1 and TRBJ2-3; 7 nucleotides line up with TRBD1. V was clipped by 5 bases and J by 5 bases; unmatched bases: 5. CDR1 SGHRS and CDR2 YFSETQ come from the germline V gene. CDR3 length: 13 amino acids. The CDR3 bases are TGCGCCAGCAGTGGACAGGAAGGAGATACGCAGTATTTT. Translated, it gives CASSGQEGDTQYF. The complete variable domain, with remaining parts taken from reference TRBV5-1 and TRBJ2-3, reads KAGVTQTPRYLIKTRGQQVTLSCSPISGHRSVSWYQQTPGQGLQFLFEYFSETQRNKGNFPGRFSGRQFSNSRSEMNVSTLELGDSALYLCASSGQEGDTQYFGPGTRLTVL.

As DNA, the CDR3 is TGTGCCAGCAGTACGGGACAGCATTACACAGATACGCAGTATTTT. This sequence encodes CASSTGQHYTDTQYF. The chain recombines TRBV6-2 or TRBV6-3 with TRBJ2-3; 7 bases line up with TRBD1. Germline V gene lookup returns CDR1 MNHEY and CDR2 SVGEGT. The CDR3 length is 15 residues. The V gene end was trimmed by 5 bases and the J gene end by 2 bases; junction bases not matched to a gene: 7.

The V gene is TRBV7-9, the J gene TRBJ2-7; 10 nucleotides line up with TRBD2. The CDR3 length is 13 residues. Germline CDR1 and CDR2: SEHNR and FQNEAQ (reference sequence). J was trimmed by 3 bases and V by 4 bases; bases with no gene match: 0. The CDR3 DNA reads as TGTGCCAGCAGCTGGACTAGCGGCTACGAGCAGTACTTC. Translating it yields CASSWTSGYEQYF.

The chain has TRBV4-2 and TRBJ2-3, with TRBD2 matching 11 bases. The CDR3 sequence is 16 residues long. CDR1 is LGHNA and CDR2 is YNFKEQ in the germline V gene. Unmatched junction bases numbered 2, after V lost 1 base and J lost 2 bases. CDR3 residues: CASSQGGLADTDTQYF. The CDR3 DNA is TGTGCCAGCAGCCAAGGGGGACTAGCGGACACAGATACGCAGTATTTT.

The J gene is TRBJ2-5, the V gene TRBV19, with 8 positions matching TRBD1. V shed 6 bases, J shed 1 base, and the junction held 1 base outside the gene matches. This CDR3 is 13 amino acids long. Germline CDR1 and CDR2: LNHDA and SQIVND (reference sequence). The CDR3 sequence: CASSGQGQETQYF. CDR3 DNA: TGTGCCAGTAGCGGACAGGGCCAAGAGACCCAGTACTTC.

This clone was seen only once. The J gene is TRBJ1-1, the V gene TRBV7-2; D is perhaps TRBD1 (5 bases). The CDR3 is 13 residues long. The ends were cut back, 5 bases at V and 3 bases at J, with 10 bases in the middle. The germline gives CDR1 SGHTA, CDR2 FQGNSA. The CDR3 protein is CASSISGYTEAFF. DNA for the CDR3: TGTGCCAGCAGCATCTCAGGGTACACTGAAGCTTTCTTT.

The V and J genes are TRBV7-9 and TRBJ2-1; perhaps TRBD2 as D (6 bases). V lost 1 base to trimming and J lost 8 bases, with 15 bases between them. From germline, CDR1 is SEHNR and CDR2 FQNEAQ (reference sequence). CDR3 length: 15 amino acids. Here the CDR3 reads CASSLDGRIADEQFF. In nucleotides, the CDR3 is TGTGCCAGCAGCTTAGACGGGAGAATAGCCGATGAGCAGTTCTTC.

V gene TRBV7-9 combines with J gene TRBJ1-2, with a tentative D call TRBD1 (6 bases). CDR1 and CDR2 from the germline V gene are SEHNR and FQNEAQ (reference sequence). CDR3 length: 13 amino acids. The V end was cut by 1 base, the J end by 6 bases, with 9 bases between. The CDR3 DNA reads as TGTGCCAGCAGCTTAGACCAGGGGCATGGCTACACCTTC. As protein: CASSLDQGHGYTF.

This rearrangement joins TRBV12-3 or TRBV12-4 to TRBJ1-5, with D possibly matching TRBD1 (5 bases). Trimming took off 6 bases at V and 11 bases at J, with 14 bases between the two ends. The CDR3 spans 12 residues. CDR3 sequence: CASRWGTQAQHF. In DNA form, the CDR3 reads TGTGCCAGCAGGTGGGGGACTCAAGCCCAGCATTTT.

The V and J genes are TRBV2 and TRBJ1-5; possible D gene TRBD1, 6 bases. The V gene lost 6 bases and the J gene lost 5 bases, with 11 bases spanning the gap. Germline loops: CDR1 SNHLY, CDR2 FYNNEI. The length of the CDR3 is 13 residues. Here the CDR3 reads CASRRDIHQPQHF. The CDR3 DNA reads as TGTGCCAGCAGACGGGACATCCATCAGCCCCAGCATTTT.

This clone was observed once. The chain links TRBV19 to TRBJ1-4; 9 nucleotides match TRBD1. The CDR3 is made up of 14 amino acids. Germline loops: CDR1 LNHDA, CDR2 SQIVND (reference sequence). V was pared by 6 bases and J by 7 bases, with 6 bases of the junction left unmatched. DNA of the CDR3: TGTGCCAGTAGCCTACAGGGGGCGGGTGAAAAACTGTTTTTT. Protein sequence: CASSLQGAGEKLFF.

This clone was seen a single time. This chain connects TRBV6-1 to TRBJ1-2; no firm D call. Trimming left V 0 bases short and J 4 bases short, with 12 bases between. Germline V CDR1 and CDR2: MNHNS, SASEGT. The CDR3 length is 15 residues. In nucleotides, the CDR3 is TGTGCCAGCAGTGAAGCGCTTGGCATTTCCTATGGCTACACCTTC. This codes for CASSEALGISYGYTF.

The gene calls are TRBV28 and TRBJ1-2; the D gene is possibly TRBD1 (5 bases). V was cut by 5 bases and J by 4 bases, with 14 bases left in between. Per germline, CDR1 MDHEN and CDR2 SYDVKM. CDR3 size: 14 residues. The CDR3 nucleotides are TGTGCCAGCAGTCTGGGGGGGGAAGGCTATGGCTACACCTTC. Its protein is CASSLGGEGYGYTF.

The CDR3 DNA sequence: TGTGCCAGCTCACCCAGCGGATCCACTGAAGCTTTCTTT. Encoded protein: CASSPSGSTEAFF. The rearrangement uses TRBV18 and TRBJ1-1, with D unclear. The germline gives CDR1 KGHSH, CDR2 LQKENI. This CDR3 contains 13 residues. V was clipped by 3 bases and J by 4 bases, with 9 bases between them.

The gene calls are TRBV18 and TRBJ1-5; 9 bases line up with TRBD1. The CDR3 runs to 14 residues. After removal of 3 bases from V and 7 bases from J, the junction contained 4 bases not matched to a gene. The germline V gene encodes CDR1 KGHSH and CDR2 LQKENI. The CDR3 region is CASSPGTGSQPQHF. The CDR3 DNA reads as TGTGCCAGCTCACCGGGGACAGGGAGCCAGCCCCAGCATTTT.

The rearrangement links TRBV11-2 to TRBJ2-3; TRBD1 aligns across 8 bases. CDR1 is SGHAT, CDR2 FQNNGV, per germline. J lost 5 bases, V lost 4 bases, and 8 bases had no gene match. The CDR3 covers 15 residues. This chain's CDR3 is CASSSAAGGKDTQYF. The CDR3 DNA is TGTGCCAGCAGCTCCGCGGCAGGGGGCAAAGATACGCAGTATTTT.

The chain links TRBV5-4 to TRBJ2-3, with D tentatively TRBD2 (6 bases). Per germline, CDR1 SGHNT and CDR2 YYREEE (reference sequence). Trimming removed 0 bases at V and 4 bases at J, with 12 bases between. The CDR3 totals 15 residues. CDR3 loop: CASSLERVVPDTQYF. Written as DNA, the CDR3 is TGTGCCAGCAGCTTGGAGCGGGTAGTCCCAGATACGCAGTATTTT.

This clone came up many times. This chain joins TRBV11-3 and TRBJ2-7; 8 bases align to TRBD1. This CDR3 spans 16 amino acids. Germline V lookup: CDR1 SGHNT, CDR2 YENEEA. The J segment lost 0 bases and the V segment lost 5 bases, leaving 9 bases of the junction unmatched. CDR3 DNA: TGTGCCAGCAGCCCTGGGACAGGCCGCCTCTCCTACGAGCAGTACTTC. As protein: CASSPGTGRLSYEQYF. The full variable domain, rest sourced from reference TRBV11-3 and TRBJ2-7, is EAGVVQSPRYKIIEKKQPVAFWCNPISGHNTLYWYLQNLGQGPELLIRYENEEAVDDSQLPKDRFSAERLKGVDSTLKIQPAELGDSAVYLCASSPGTGRLSYEQYFGPGTRLTVT.

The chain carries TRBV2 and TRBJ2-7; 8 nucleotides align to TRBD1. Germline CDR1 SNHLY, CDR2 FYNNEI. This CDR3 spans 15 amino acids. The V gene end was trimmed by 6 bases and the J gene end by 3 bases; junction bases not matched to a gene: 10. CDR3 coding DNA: TGTGCCAGCAGCCCGGACGCGGGACAGGTCTACGAGCAGTACTTC. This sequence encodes CASSPDAGQVYEQYF.

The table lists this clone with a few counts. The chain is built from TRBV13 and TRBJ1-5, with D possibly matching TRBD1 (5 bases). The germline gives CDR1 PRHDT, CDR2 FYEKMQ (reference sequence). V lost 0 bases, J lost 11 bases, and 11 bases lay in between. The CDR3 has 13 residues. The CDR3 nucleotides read TGTGCCAGCAGCTTAGGCTTAAGGGGTTCCCAGCATTTT. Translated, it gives CASSLGLRGSQHF.

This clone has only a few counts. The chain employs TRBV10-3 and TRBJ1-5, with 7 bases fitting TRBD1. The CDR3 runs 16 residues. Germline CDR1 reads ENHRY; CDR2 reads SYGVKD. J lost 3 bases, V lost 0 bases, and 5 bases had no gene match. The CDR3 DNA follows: TGTGCCATCAGTGAGTCAGGGGGCGCGGACAATCAGCCCCAGCATTTT. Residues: CAISESGGADNQPQHF.

CDR3 sequence: CASSPGTSGSSQETQYF. In nucleotides, the CDR3 is TGTGCCAGCAGTCCGGGCACTAGCGGGAGTAGTCAAGAGACCCAGTACTTC. The chain combines TRBV6-2 or TRBV6-3 with TRBJ2-5, with 11 bases identical to TRBD2. Germline V lookup: CDR1 MNHEY, CDR2 SVGEGT. V lost 5 bases to trimming and J lost 2 bases; unmatched junction nucleotides: 10. The CDR3 contains 17 residues.

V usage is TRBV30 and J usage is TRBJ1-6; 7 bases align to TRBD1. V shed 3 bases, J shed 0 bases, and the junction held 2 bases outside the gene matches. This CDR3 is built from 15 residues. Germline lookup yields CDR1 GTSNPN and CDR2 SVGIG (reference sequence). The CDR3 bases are TGTGCCTGGAGGGGACAGAGCTCCTATAATTCACCCCTCCACTTT. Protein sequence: CAWRGQSSYNSPLHF.

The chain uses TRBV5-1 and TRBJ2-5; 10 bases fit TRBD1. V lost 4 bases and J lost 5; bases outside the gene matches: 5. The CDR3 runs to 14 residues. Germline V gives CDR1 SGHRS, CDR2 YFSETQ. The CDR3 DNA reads TGCGCCAGCAGCACCGGACAGGGGGGGGAGACCCAGTACTTC. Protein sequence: CASSTGQGGETQYF.

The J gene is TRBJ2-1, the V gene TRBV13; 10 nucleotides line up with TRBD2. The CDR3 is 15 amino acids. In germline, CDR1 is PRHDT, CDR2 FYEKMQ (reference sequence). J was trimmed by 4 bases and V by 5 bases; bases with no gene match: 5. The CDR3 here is CASSGGLAEYNEQFF. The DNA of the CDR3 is TGTGCCAGCAGCGGAGGACTAGCGGAATACAATGAGCAGTTCTTC.